Listed here is a single TCR beta chain. This record belongs to a study of patients and donors after allogeneic stem cell transplantation. Germline V gene sequence: CDR1 MNHEY, CDR2 SVGAGI. The CDR3 covers 18 residues. Trimming stripped 0 bases from V and 0 bases from J, with 18 bases between. TCRdb passed the RT-PCR reads through MiXCR, listing each CDR3 protein once. The table shows around 200,000 distinct CDR3 sequences, with around 40% occurring only once. Source material: blood, either unsorted or a sorted T cell fraction (not recorded which). The rearrangement joins TRBV6-5 to TRBJ2-7, with D perhaps matching TRBD1 (6 bases). The sequence derives from a human donor who was either an allogeneic HSCT recipient or a stem cell or donor lymphocyte infusion donor (not recorded which). It is not recorded whose cells these are; they may come from a transplant donor. CDR3 in amino acids: CASSYSKVGGSSSYEQYF. As DNA, the CDR3 is TGTGCCAGCAGTTACTCGAAAGTTGGGGGCTCGAGCTCCTACGAGCAGTACTTC.